Listed below are T cell receptor beta chains from one sample, sequenced in a study of cytomegalovirus exposure and HLA in healthy donors. Method: immunoSEQ multiplex PCR; TCRdb's copy keeps in-frame clones and lacks some. The repertoire table contains under 150,000 clones. Sequenced: PBMCs. The receptor source for this set is a man aged 35 to 55 in good health and CMV-seronegative. Each CDR3 is given with its conserved first and last residue. D genes are given only for firm matches.

j_call: TRBJ2-3
d_call: -
v_call: TRBV27
cdr3_length: 17
cdr3_nt: TGTGCCAGCAGTCTCCAGACGCCCGGGGTGGGCACAGATACGCAGTATTTT
cdr3_aa: CASSLQTPGVGTDTQYF

j_call: TRBJ2-7
d_call: TRBD1
v_call: TRBV18
cdr3_length: 14
cdr3_nt: TGTGCCAGCTCACCGGGACAGGGAGATTACGAGCAGTACTTC
cdr3_aa: CASSPGQGDYEQYF

j_call: TRBJ1-6
d_call: TRBD1
v_call: TRBV19
cdr3_length: 16
cdr3_nt: TGTGCCAGTAGTTCGGACAGGGCGGCCTATAATTCACCCCTCCACTTT
cdr3_aa: CASSSDRAAYNSPLHF

j_call: TRBJ1-1
d_call: -
v_call: TRBV7-2
cdr3_length: 14
cdr3_nt: TGTGCCAGCAGCTTAGCGAGCGGTTGGACTGAAGCTTTCTTT
cdr3_aa: CASSLASGWTEAFF

j_call: TRBJ1-5
d_call: -
v_call: TRBV21-1
cdr3_length: 21
cdr3_nt: TGTGCCAGCAGCAAAGCACGGGACAGGGGGACGGGGGCAATCAGAAGGCTGCCCCAGCATTTT
cdr3_aa: CASSKARDRGTGAIRRLPQHF

j_call: TRBJ2-7
d_call: -
v_call: TRBV25-1
cdr3_length: 13
cdr3_nt: TGTGCCAGCAGTGCCTTTCAGGGATCCGAGCAGTACTTC
cdr3_aa: CASSAFQGSEQYF

j_call: TRBJ1-5
d_call: -
v_call: TRBV4-2
cdr3_length: 17
cdr3_nt: TGTGCCAGCAGCAGATCCGAAGGGGAGGGGAGCAATCAGCCCCAGCATTTT
cdr3_aa: CASSRSEGEGSNQPQHF

j_call: TRBJ1-6
d_call: TRBD1
v_call: TRBV14
cdr3_length: 14
cdr3_nt: TGTGCCAGCAGCCAAGGACAGGGGTATTCACCCCTCCACTTT
cdr3_aa: CASSQGQGYSPLHF

j_call: TRBJ2-1
d_call: -
v_call: TRBV25-1
cdr3_length: 17
cdr3_nt: TGTGCCAGCAGTGATTTAGCCCGACAGGCGATCCACAATAAGCAGTTCTTC
cdr3_aa: CASSDLARQAIHNKQFF

j_call: TRBJ1-2
d_call: -
v_call: TRBV5-1
cdr3_length: 16
cdr3_nt: TGCGCCAGCAGCTTGGGGGCCGCAGGGAACCCCACCGGCTACACCTTC
cdr3_aa: CASSLGAAGNPTGYTF

j_call: TRBJ1-4
d_call: -
v_call: TRBV11-2
cdr3_length: 15
cdr3_nt: TGTGCCAGCAGCGCCGGCGGTGCAACTAATGAAAAACTGTTTTTT
cdr3_aa: CASSAGGATNEKLFF

j_call: TRBJ1-1
d_call: -
v_call: TRBV5-1
cdr3_length: 14
cdr3_nt: TGCGCCAGCAGCTTGGAACAGGGGAACACTGAAGCTTTCTTT
cdr3_aa: CASSLEQGNTEAFF

j_call: TRBJ1-1
d_call: -
v_call: TRBV19
cdr3_length: 14
cdr3_nt: TGTGCCAGTAGTCCCCGAGGGTCCAACACTGAAGCTTTCTTT
cdr3_aa: CASSPRGSNTEAFF

j_call: TRBJ1-5
d_call: -
v_call: TRBV19
cdr3_length: 13
cdr3_nt: TGTGCCAGTAGTCCTTATAGCAATCAGCCCCAGCATTTT
cdr3_aa: CASSPYSNQPQHF

j_call: TRBJ1-5
d_call: TRBD1
v_call: TRBV2
cdr3_length: 14
cdr3_nt: TGTGCCAGCAGCGATGGGACAGAGAATCAGCCCCAGCATTTT
cdr3_aa: CASSDGTENQPQHF

j_call: TRBJ2-1
d_call: -
v_call: TRBV5-6
cdr3_length: 16
cdr3_nt: TGTGCCAGCAGCCTGCTGGGACAGAAGGGAGGCAATGAGCAGTTCTTC
cdr3_aa: CASSLLGQKGGNEQFF

j_call: TRBJ2-1
d_call: TRBD1
v_call: TRBV7-9
cdr3_length: 16
cdr3_nt: TGTGCCAGCAGCCGGGACAGGGGACATACCTACAATGAGCAGTTCTTC
cdr3_aa: CASSRDRGHTYNEQFF

j_call: TRBJ1-2
d_call: -
v_call: TRBV29-1
cdr3_length: 11
cdr3_nt: TGCAGCGTTGAAAATGGGGGGGGCTACACCTTC
cdr3_aa: CSVENGGGYTF

j_call: TRBJ1-3
d_call: -
v_call: TRBV10-3
cdr3_length: 17
cdr3_nt: TGTGCCATCAGTGAGTCAAGTATTCTAATAGCTGGAAACACCATATATTTT
cdr3_aa: CAISESSILIAGNTIYF

j_call: TRBJ1-2
d_call: TRBD1
v_call: TRBV19
cdr3_length: 15
cdr3_nt: TGTGCCAGTAGTAGCGCTGGACAGGGACTTTATGGCTACACCTTC
cdr3_aa: CASSSAGQGLYGYTF

j_call: TRBJ2-1
d_call: -
v_call: TRBV15
cdr3_length: 14
cdr3_nt: TGTGCCACCAGCAGAGGACAGGTAAACAATGAGCAGTTCTTC
cdr3_aa: CATSRGQVNNEQFF

j_call: TRBJ2-3
d_call: -
v_call: TRBV9
cdr3_length: 14
cdr3_nt: TGTGCCAGCAGCGTAGCGCGGTATTCGGATACGCAGTATTTT
cdr3_aa: CASSVARYSDTQYF

j_call: TRBJ1-2
d_call: -
v_call: TRBV5-1
cdr3_length: 14
cdr3_nt: TGCGCCAGCCGTGTTGCGCCGAATAACTATGGCTACACCTTC
cdr3_aa: CASRVAPNNYGYTF

j_call: TRBJ2-1
d_call: -
v_call: TRBV7-9
cdr3_length: 15
cdr3_nt: TGTGCCAGCAGCCCTCACGGGTCGACCTACAATGAGCAGTTCTTC
cdr3_aa: CASSPHGSTYNEQFF

j_call: TRBJ1-5
d_call: TRBD1
v_call: TRBV28
cdr3_length: 16
cdr3_nt: TGTGCCAGCAGTTTACTCCAGGGGGCGCGCAATCAGCCCCAGCATTTT
cdr3_aa: CASSLLQGARNQPQHF

j_call: TRBJ1-3
d_call: -
v_call: TRBV6-4
cdr3_length: 13
cdr3_nt: TGTGCCAGCAGTCCCAACTCTGGAAACACCATATATTTT
cdr3_aa: CASSPNSGNTIYF

j_call: TRBJ1-1
d_call: -
v_call: TRBV5-6
cdr3_length: 14
cdr3_nt: TGTGCCAGCAGCTCCGGGACATTGAACACTGAAGCTTTCTTT
cdr3_aa: CASSSGTLNTEAFF

j_call: TRBJ1-3
d_call: TRBD1
v_call: TRBV4-1
cdr3_length: 19
cdr3_nt: TGCGCCAGCAGTCTCGACAGGGGGCATGGCCTGACCTCTGGAAACACCATATATTTT
cdr3_aa: CASSLDRGHGLTSGNTIYF

j_call: TRBJ1-1
d_call: -
v_call: TRBV19
cdr3_length: 14
cdr3_nt: -
cdr3_aa: CASTSDPGGSEAFF

j_call: TRBJ2-3
d_call: TRBD2
v_call: TRBV7-2
cdr3_length: 14
cdr3_nt: TGTGCCAGCAGCTTAGAGCCGGGGAGGGGAACGCAGTATTTT
cdr3_aa: CASSLEPGRGTQYF

j_call: TRBJ1-1
d_call: -
v_call: TRBV6-1
cdr3_length: 11
cdr3_nt: TGTGCCAGCACCAACAGGGCTGAAGCTTTCTTT
cdr3_aa: CASTNRAEAFF

j_call: TRBJ1-3
d_call: -
v_call: TRBV5-4
cdr3_length: 14
cdr3_nt: TGTGCCAGCAGCCCAACAGGCTCTGGAAACACCATATATTTT
cdr3_aa: CASSPTGSGNTIYF

j_call: TRBJ2-7
d_call: TRBD1
v_call: TRBV4-3
cdr3_length: 16
cdr3_nt: TGCGCCAGCAGCCAATCGGCCGGGACAGGGGCCTACGAGCAGTACTTC
cdr3_aa: CASSQSAGTGAYEQYF

j_call: TRBJ2-7
d_call: -
v_call: TRBV23-1
cdr3_length: 13
cdr3_nt: TGCGCCAGCAGTCAATTGGAGGGCCACGAGCAGTACTTC
cdr3_aa: CASSQLEGHEQYF

j_call: TRBJ1-2
d_call: TRBD1
v_call: TRBV7-9
cdr3_length: 14
cdr3_nt: TGTGCCAGCAGCCGTCTTACAGGGGTCTATGGCTACACCTTC
cdr3_aa: CASSRLTGVYGYTF

j_call: TRBJ1-6
d_call: -
v_call: TRBV4-3
cdr3_length: 14
cdr3_nt: TGCGCCAGCAGCCAAGATAGGGGTTTTACACCCCTCCACTTT
cdr3_aa: CASSQDRGFTPLHF

j_call: TRBJ2-1
d_call: -
v_call: TRBV7-2
cdr3_length: 16
cdr3_nt: TGTGCCAGCAGCTTAGCAGCGGTGGTCTCCTACAATGAGCAGTTCTTC
cdr3_aa: CASSLAAVVSYNEQFF

j_call: TRBJ2-1
d_call: -
v_call: TRBV13
cdr3_length: 15
cdr3_nt: TGTGCCAGCAGCTCCTTCCGCGGGGGCGTCAATGAGCAGTTCTTC
cdr3_aa: CASSSFRGGVNEQFF

j_call: TRBJ1-2
d_call: -
v_call: TRBV6-5
cdr3_length: 14
cdr3_nt: TGTGCCAGCAGTGGGAGGGGAGGATACGATGGCTACACCTTC
cdr3_aa: CASSGRGGYDGYTF

j_call: TRBJ2-7
d_call: TRBD1
v_call: TRBV27
cdr3_length: 14
cdr3_nt: TGTGCCAGCAGTGGGACAGGGGATGCCTACGAGCAGTACTTC
cdr3_aa: CASSGTGDAYEQYF